This TCR beta chain is from a study of shared clonotypes between healthy human individuals. Every contributor of samples was a Caucasian grown-up residing in Nashville, Tennessee. The investigators split CD4+ cells into a CD45RA+ naive subset and a CD45RA-negative memory subset. V gave up 7 bases and J gave up 4 bases; unmatched junction bases: 5. The CDR3 extends over 14 amino acids. CDR1 and CDR2 (germline): LNHDA, SQIVND (reference sequence). Original processing methods: ImmunoSEQ yielded junction-only sequences lacking quality scores, so filtering differed. Some clones are missing from TCRdb's copy, which holds only in-frame ones; the method was immunoSEQ multiplex PCR. V and J calls and clone size are those listed in that table; D and trimming were worked out from the DNA. This sample yields about 1 million clones, of which about 75% are seen a single time; about 1.5% belongs to the top ten.

The V gene is TRBV19, the J gene TRBJ2-3, with 10 bases lining up with TRBD1. This sequence originates from a man aged 18 to 30 in good health. Input material: memory CD4+ T cells sorted from blood. The sample's subset: CD45RA-negative fraction. The CDR3 loop reads CASTPTGGADTQYF. DNA for the CDR3: TGTGCCAGTACCCCGACAGGGGGCGCAGATACGCAGTATTTT.